The sequence of this T cell receptor beta chain was determined in a study of response to subunit inactivated influenza vaccine. Trimming took 10 bases from V and 2 from J; bases not matched to a gene: 13. Germline lookup yields CDR1 ENHRY and CDR2 SYGVKD. The length of the CDR3 is 15 residues. Via MiXCR, TCRdb re-called the RT-PCR reads, giving one row per CDR3 protein. The table records roughly 550,000 distinct CDR3 sequences, around a quarter of them present only once. This sample was also put to use in a study of T cells expressing NK-cell markers. Turning to that study: 5'RACE template switching built TCR beta cDNA with unique molecular identifiers.

Sequencing used CD4+ T cells sorted from PBMCs, obtained 12 days after vaccination. The sequence derives from a man aged 45-65 years who received an inactivated influenza vaccine. The chain employs TRBV10-3 and TRBJ2-7; 8 bases align to TRBD2. The CDR3 region is CATYTGLALTYEQYF. For the CDR3, the DNA is TGTGCCACCTATACAGGACTAGCTCTAACCTACGAGCAGTACTTC.